This T cell receptor (beta chain) emerged from a study of T cell responses to AZD1222 COVID-19 vaccine. In the study overall: Second-dose recipients at about 4 or about 12 weeks were treated as one pooled group. Regarding the study as a whole: Most donors were white British, females outnumbered males, and clonal diversity was possibly underestimated. Targeting of unmutated variant regions was reportedly seen in nearly half of spike-specific TCRs. Mapped onto spike, vaccine-associated CD4 TCRs spanned it and were dominant at 160-218 and 743-854.

A remark on this clone: Its antigen is unknown.

CDR1 is KGHSH and CDR2 is LQKENI in the germline V gene. The CDR3 covers 12 residues. V gave up 5 bases and J gave up 2 bases, with 6 bases separating them. TCRdb keeps only in-frame clones here, not all; method: immunoSEQ multiplex PCR. The sample yields 120,000 or so clones, 90% seen once. The TCR was taken from an adult in good health. The sequenced sample was peripheral blood, obtained on day 0 of AZD1222 vaccination. The chain couples TRBV18 to TRBJ1-2; D is possibly TRBD1 (5 bases). DNA of the CDR3: TGTGCCAGCTCAGACAGCAACTATGGCTACACCTTC. Translating it yields CASSDSNYGYTF.